This entry is about one T cell receptor (beta chain). No antigen is known for it. The sample is drawn from a study of cytomegalovirus exposure and HLA in healthy donors. Study-wide findings and caveats: It is likely that the observed cluster of highly shared sequence variants was a sequencing artifact.

A multiplex PCR was run with 60 Vbeta primers and 13 Jbeta primers. The method was immunoSEQ multiplex PCR; TCRdb's version includes in-frame clones alone and lacks a portion of them. The sample carries about 64,000 clones, roughly 73% recorded once. The clonotype comes from a male donor in good health and CMV-seropositive. Sequenced material: PBMCs.

Written as DNA, the CDR3 is TGCGCCAGCAGCCAAGGCATCATAGGAAGGGGACTTGAAGCTTTCTTT. Translated: CASSQGIIGRGLEAFF. The chain combines TRBV4-3 with TRBJ1-1; possibly TRBD1 for D (5 bases). There are 16 residues in the CDR3. Trimming removed 1 base at V and 7 bases at J, with 19 bases between. From germline, CDR1 is LGHNA and CDR2 YSLEER.